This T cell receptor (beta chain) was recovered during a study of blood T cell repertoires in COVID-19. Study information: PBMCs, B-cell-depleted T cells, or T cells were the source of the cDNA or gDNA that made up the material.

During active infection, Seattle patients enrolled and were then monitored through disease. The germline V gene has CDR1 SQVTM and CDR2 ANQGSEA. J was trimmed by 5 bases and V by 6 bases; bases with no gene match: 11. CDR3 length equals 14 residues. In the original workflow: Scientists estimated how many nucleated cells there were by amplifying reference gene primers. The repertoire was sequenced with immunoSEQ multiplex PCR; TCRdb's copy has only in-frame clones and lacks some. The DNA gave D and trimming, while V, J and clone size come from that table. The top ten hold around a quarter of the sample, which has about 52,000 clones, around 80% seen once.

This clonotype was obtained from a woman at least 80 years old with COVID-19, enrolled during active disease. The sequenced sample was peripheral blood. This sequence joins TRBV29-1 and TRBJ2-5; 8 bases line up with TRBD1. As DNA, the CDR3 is TGCAGCGTCCAGGGGGCTAGCTCGGGGGAGACCCAGTACTTC. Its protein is CSVQGASSGETQYF.